The next 19 T cell receptor beta chains were all read from a single sample in a study of T-cell reconstitution after alpha-beta-depleted transplantation in children. Library preparation (for TCRbeta) was performed with unique molecular identifiers. Each CDR3 protein is one row after TCRdb ran MiXCR on the PCR reads. In the table there are 150,000 to 250,000 distinct CDR3 sequences, roughly 6.5% of which are singletons. Specimen: PBMCs, collected before TCRalphabeta/CD19-depleted stem cell transplant. Source of these receptors: a girl under three years old with combined immunodeficiency, due to receive a stem cell transplant.

This clonotype was counted ten times or more. The chain combines TRBV5-1 with TRBJ2-2; 8 bases are a match to TRBD1. Trimming took 1 base from V and 6 from J; bases not matched to a gene: 2. The CDR3 spans 14 residues. Germline V gene data show CDR1 as SGHRS and CDR2 as YFSETQ. This CDR3 is CASSLFRGPGELFF. For the CDR3, the DNA is TGCGCCAGCAGCTTGTTCAGGGGGCCCGGGGAGCTGTTTTTT.

This chain joins TRBV9 and TRBJ2-7; 7 bases line up with TRBD2. Germline V gene data show CDR1 as SGDLS and CDR2 as YYNGEE. With V trimmed by 4 bases and J by 2 bases, 6 bases remained unmatched. The CDR3 is made up of 14 amino acids. The CDR3 is CASSPHGGTYEQYF. The CDR3 bases are TGTGCCAGCAGCCCACACGGGGGGACCTACGAGCAGTACTTC.

This clonotype was seen ten or more times. This chain connects TRBV7-2 to TRBJ2-1, with D possibly TRBD2 on 6 matching bases. From germline, CDR1 is SGHTA and CDR2 FQGNSA. V shed 5 bases and J shed 4 bases, with 12 bases lying between them. There are 14 residues in the CDR3. The CDR3: CASSRGLEYNEQFF. The CDR3 DNA reads as TGTGCCAGCAGCAGGGGACTTGAATACAATGAGCAGTTCTTC. Variable domain in full (rest from reference TRBV7-2 and TRBJ2-1): GAGVSQSPSNKVTEKGKDVELRCDPISGHTALYWYRQSLGQGLEFLIYFQGNSAPDKSGLPSDRFSAERTGGSVSTLTIQRTQQEDSAVYLCASSRGLEYNEQFFGPGTRLTVL.

The genes are TRBV6-1 and TRBJ2-1; 9 bases line up with TRBD2. V dropped 2 bases and J dropped 5; count of bases not matched to a gene: 4. This CDR3 comprises 15 residues. Per the germline V gene, CDR1 is MNHNS and CDR2 is SASEGT. CDR3 protein: CASSEPGLADNEQFF. The CDR3 nucleotides read TGTGCCAGCAGTGAACCGGGACTAGCCGACAATGAGCAGTTCTTC.

This clonotype was counted at least ten times. The chain combines TRBV12-3 or TRBV12-4 with TRBJ1-3; possible D gene TRBD1, 6 bases. V was cut by 9 bases and J by 1 base, with 10 bases left in between. The CDR3 consists of 13 residues. The CDR3 DNA reads TGTGCCAGTCCGGACAGATCTGGAAACACCATATATTTT. Amino acid sequence: CASPDRSGNTIYF.

This clonotype was detected many times. The V and J genes are TRBV28 and TRBJ2-3, with D possibly being TRBD2 (6 bases). CDR3 length: 14 amino acids. In germline, CDR1 is MDHEN, CDR2 SYDVKM. Deletions cut 3 bases from V and 2 bases from J, with 9 bases between. CDR3 coding DNA: TGTGCCAGCAGTTTGGGGAGGATCACAGATACGCAGTATTTT. Its protein is CASSLGRITDTQYF.

In its sample, this clonotype was seen many times. The chain recombines TRBV7-2 with TRBJ2-5, with 9 bases identical to TRBD1. This CDR3 comprises 14 residues. V was pared by 5 bases and J by 10 bases, with 11 bases of the junction left unmatched. In germline, CDR1 is SGHTA, CDR2 FQGNSA. The DNA of the CDR3 is TGTGCCAGCAGCGGGACAGGGCCTTGGGGAGACCAGTACTTC. Its translation: CASSGTGPWGDQYF. The complete variable domain, with remaining parts taken from reference TRBV7-2 and TRBJ2-5, reads GAGVSQSPSNKVTEKGKDVELRCDPISGHTALYWYRQSLGQGLEFLIYFQGNSAPDKSGLPSDRFSAERTGGSVSTLTIQRTQQEDSAVYLCASSGTGPWGDQYFGPGTRLLVL.

This clonotype was found many times. The rearrangement links TRBV7-2 to TRBJ2-1; D call uncertain. Deletions cut 3 bases from V and 7 bases from J, with 7 bases between. This CDR3 region has 12 residues. The germline gives CDR1 SGHTA, CDR2 FQGNSA. The CDR3 region is CASSFSLNEQFF. CDR3 DNA sequence: TGTGCCAGCAGCTTTAGCCTGAATGAGCAGTTCTTC.

This clonotype was recorded at least ten times. The V and J genes are TRBV29-1 and TRBJ1-2; no clear D gene. With 3 bases removed from V and 3 bases from J, the gap between germline ends came to 17 bases. Germline V gives CDR1 SQVTM, CDR2 ANQGSEA. The CDR3 has 15 residues. The CDR3 nucleotides read TGCAGCGTTGATCGTGGGCGCGGAGAAGACTATGGCTACACCTTC. It yields the protein CSVDRGRGEDYGYTF.

This clonotype has at least ten counts. The chain joins TRBV7-2 to TRBJ2-1; 12 bases fit TRBD2. Looked up from germline, CDR1 is SGHTA and CDR2 is FQGNSA. The CDR3 has 15 residues. V lost 3 bases to trimming and J lost 6 bases; unmatched junction nucleotides: 3. In DNA form, the CDR3 reads TGTGCCAGCAGCTTCCTAGCGGGAGGGACCAATGAGCAGTTCTTC. It encodes CASSFLAGGTNEQFF.

This clonotype was counted at least ten times. V usage is TRBV20-1 and J usage is TRBJ2-7; 14 bases are shared with TRBD2. Per germline, CDR1 DFQATT and CDR2 SNEGSKA (reference sequence). This CDR3 contains 15 residues. Trimming at V came to 0 bases and at J to 11 bases, leaving 9 bases not matched to a gene. The CDR3 here is CSARDPRLAGGVEYF. The CDR3 nucleotides read TGCAGTGCTAGAGATCCCCGACTAGCGGGGGGGGTAGAGTACTTC.

This clonotype was observed at least ten times. V is TRBV12-3 or TRBV12-4 and J is TRBJ1-1, with 9 bases that match TRBD1. Trimming cost V 6 bases and J 6 bases; bases outside gene matches: 5. CDR3 length: 13 amino acids. CDR3 sequence reads: CASRTWTGAEAFF. The CDR3, as DNA: TGTGCCAGCAGAACATGGACAGGGGCTGAAGCTTTCTTT.

At least ten counts were recorded for this clonotype. The V gene is TRBV12-3 or TRBV12-4, the J gene TRBJ2-7; TRBD2 agrees at 8 bases. The CDR3 totals 14 residues. After removal of 2 bases from V and 2 bases from J, the junction contained 2 bases not matched to a gene. The CDR3 nucleotides read TGTGCCAGCAGTTTACGGGGGGGGCCCTACGAGCAGTACTTC. Amino acid sequence: CASSLRGGPYEQYF.

This clonotype was recorded many times. The rearrangement joins TRBV20-1 to TRBJ2-7; a weak D match, TRBD1 (5 bases). Trimming removed 4 bases from V and 4 bases from J, with 20 bases in between. CDR3 size: 15 residues. The germline V gene has CDR1 DFQATT and CDR2 SNEGSKA (reference sequence). The CDR3 sequence: CSATAVGQGSYEQYF. CDR3 nucleotides: TGCAGTGCTACTGCCGTCGGACAAGGGTCGTACGAGCAGTACTTC.

This clonotype was picked up many times. J is TRBJ2-1 and V is TRBV20-1; D might be TRBD1 (6 bases). Germline V gene lookup returns CDR1 DFQATT and CDR2 SNEGSKA (reference sequence). This CDR3 comprises 16 residues. V gave up 0 bases and J gave up 0 bases, with 12 bases separating them. This chain's CDR3 is CSARDTMGHSYNEQFF. CDR3 DNA sequence: TGCAGTGCTAGAGATACTATGGGACACTCCTACAATGAGCAGTTCTTC.

This clonotype was seen at least ten times. The gene calls are TRBV7-6 and TRBJ2-7; D uncertain. V was trimmed by 5 bases and J by 6 bases, leaving 14 bases between them. In germline, CDR1 is SGHVS, CDR2 FNYEAQ. The CDR3 totals 13 residues. The DNA for the CDR3 is TGTGCCAGCAGCCCCGATCAGTGGTTCGAGCAGTACTTC. Encoded protein: CASSPDQWFEQYF.

There are many counts of this clonotype. This chain links TRBV4-1 with TRBJ2-3; a possible D gene is TRBD2 (5 bases). V was trimmed by 5 bases and J by 2 bases, leaving 17 bases between them. The germline V gene encodes CDR1 MGHRA and CDR2 YSYEKL. The CDR3 totals 16 residues. This CDR3 reads CASSALPSGPTDTQYF. The CDR3 DNA reads TGCGCCAGCAGCGCCCTACCAAGCGGACCCACAGATACGCAGTATTTT.

This rearrangement joins TRBV12-3 or TRBV12-4 to TRBJ2-1; a weak D match, TRBD2 (6 bases). Trimming left V 1 base short and J 7 bases short, with 11 bases between. This CDR3 has 14 residues. CDR3: CASSLGETRNEQFF. The DNA for the CDR3 is TGTGCCAGCAGTTTAGGGGAGACTAGAAATGAGCAGTTCTTC.

This clonotype has a count of ten or more. The chain carries TRBV25-1 and TRBJ2-1, with 8 bases fitting TRBD1. Per germline, CDR1 MGHDK and CDR2 SYGVNS. This CDR3 is 17 amino acids long. With V trimmed by 1 base and J by 0 bases, 5 bases remained unmatched. The CDR3 nucleotides read TGTGCCAGCAGTGAATTTTTCAGGGGGCGCTCCTACAATGAGCAGTTCTTC. Amino acids: CASSEFFRGRSYNEQFF.